Given below is one T cell receptor beta chain in context. This sample was included in a study of shared clonotypes between healthy human individuals. Using immunoSEQ multiplex PCR, the repertoire was profiled, and TCRdb retains in-frame clones only, with some absent. The sample holds 2 million to 2.5 million clones, 80% to 95% seen once. The V end lost 7 bases, the J end lost 1 base, and 8 bases lay between the germline ends. CDR1 SGHNT and CDR2 YYREEE come from the germline V gene (reference sequence). The CDR3 contains 13 residues. This TCR was sampled from a man aged 18-30 years in good health. Some clones in this sample may be carry-over from other donors' samples. The sequenced material came from naive CD4+ T cells from PBMCs. Subset of the sample: CD45RA+ positively selected. The chain links TRBV5-4 to TRBJ2-2; D uncertain. The CDR3 DNA sequence: TGTGCCAGCCTTGAGCGGAACACCGGGGAGCTGTTTTTT. Its translation is CASLERNTGELFF.